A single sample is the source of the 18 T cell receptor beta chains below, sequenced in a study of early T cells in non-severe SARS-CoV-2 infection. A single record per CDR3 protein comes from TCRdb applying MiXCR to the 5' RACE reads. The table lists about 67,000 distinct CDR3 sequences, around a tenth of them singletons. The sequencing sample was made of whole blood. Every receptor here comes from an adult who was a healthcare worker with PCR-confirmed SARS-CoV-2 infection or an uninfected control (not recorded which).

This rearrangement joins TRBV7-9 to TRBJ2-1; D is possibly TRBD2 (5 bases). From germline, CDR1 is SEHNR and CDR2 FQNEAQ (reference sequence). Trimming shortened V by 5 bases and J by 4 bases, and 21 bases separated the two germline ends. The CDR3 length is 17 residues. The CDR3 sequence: CASSPALYGERYNEQFF. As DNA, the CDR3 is TGTGCCAGCAGCCCGGCCCTTTATGGGGAGCGGTACAATGAGCAGTTCTTC.

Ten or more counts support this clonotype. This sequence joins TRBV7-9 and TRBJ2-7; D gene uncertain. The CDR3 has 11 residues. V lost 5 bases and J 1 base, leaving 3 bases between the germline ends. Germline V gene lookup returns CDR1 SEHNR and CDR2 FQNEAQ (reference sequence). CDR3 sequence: CASSLSYEQYF. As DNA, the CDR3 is TGTGCCAGCAGCCTTTCCTACGAGCAGTACTTC. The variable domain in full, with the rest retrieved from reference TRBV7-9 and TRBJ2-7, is DTGVSQNPRHKITKRGQNVTFRCDPISEHNRLYWYRQTLGQGPEFLTYFQNEAQLEKSRLLSDRFSAERPKGSFSTLEIQRTEQGDSAMYLCASSLSYEQYFGPGTRLTVT.

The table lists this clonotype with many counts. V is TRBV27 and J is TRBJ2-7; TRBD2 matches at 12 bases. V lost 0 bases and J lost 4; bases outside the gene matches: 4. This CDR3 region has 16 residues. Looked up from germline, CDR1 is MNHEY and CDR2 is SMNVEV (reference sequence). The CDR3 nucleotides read TGTGCCAGCAGTTTATCCTCACTAGCGGGGGGATACGAGCAGTACTTC. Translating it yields CASSLSSLAGGYEQYF.

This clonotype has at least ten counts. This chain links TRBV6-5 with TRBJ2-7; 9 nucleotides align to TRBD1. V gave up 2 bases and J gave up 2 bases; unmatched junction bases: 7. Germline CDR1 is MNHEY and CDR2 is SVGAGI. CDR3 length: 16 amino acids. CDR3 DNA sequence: TGTGCCAGCAGTTACATGGACAGGGGCCGCCCCTACGAGCAGTACTTC. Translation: CASSYMDRGRPYEQYF.

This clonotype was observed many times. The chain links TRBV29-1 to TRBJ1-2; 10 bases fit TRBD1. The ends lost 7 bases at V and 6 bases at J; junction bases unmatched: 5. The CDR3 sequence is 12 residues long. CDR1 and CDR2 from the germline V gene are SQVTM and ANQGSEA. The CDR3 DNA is TGCAGCGAAACCGGGACAGGGGATGGCTACACCTTC. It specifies CSETGTGDGYTF.

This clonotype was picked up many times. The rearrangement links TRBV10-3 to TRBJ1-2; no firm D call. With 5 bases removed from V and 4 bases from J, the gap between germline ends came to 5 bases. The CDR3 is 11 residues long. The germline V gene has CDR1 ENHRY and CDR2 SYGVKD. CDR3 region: CAISTGYGYTF. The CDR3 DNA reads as TGTGCCATCAGTACCGGCTATGGCTACACCTTC.

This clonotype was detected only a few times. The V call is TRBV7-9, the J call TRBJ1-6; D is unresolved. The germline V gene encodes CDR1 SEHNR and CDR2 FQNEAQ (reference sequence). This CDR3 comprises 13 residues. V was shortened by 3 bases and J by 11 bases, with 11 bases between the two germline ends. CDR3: CASSFPGWTPLHF. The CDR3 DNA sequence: TGTGCCAGCAGCTTTCCGGGGTGGACACCCCTCCACTTT. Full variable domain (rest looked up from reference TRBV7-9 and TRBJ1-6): DTGVSQNPRHKITKRGQNVTFRCDPISEHNRLYWYRQTLGQGPEFLTYFQNEAQLEKSRLLSDRFSAERPKGSFSTLEIQRTEQGDSAMYLCASSFPGWTPLHFGNGTRLTVT.

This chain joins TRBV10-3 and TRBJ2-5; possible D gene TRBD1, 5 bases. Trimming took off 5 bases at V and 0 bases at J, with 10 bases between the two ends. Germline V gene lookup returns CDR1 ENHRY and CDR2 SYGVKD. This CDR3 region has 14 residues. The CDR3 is CAISYDSNQETQYF. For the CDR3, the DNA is TGTGCCATCAGTTATGACAGTAACCAAGAGACCCAGTACTTC.

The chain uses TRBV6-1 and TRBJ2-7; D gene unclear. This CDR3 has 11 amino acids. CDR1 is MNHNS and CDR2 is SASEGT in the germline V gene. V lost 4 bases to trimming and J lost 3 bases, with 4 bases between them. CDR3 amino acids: CASSAYYEQYF. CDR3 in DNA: TGTGCCAGCAGTGCGTACTACGAGCAGTACTTC.

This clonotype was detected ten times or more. The CDR3 sequence is CASSSRQGGREKLFF. CDR3 nucleotide sequence: TGTGCCAGCAGCTCCCGACAGGGAGGCCGCGAAAAACTGTTTTTT. V and J are TRBV11-2 and TRBJ1-4; 7 positions match TRBD1. The germline gives CDR1 SGHAT, CDR2 FQNNGV. After removal of 4 bases from V and 8 bases from J, the junction contained 10 bases not matched to a gene. The CDR3 loop spans 15 amino acids. The full variable domain, in which reference TRBV11-2 and TRBJ1-4 provide the parts outside the CDR3, is EAGVAQSPRYKIIEKRQSVAFWCNPISGHATLYWYQQILGQGPKLLIQFQNNGVVDDSQLPKDRFSAERLKGVDSTLKIQPAKLEDSAVYLCASSSRQGGREKLFFGSGTQLSVL.

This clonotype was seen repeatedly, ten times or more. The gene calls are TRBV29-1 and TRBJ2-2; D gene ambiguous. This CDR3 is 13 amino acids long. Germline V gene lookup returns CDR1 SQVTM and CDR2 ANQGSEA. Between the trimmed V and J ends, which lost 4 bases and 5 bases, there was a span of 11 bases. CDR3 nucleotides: TGCAGCGTTGTTTTAAGGGAAACCGGGGAGCTGTTTTTT. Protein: CSVVLRETGELFF.

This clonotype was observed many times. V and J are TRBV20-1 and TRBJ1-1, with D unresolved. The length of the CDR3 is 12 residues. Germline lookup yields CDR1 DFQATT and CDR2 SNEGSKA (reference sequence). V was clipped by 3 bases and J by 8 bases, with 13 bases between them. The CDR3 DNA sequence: TGCAGTGCTAGTAGCCAGACATGGGAAGCTTTCTTT. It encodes CSASSQTWEAFF.

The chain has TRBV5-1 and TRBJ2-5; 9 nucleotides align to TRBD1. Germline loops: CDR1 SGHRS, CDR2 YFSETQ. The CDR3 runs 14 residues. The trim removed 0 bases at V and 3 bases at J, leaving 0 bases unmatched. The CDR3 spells CASSLGDREETQYF. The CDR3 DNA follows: TGCGCCAGCAGCTTGGGGGACAGGGAAGAGACCCAGTACTTC.

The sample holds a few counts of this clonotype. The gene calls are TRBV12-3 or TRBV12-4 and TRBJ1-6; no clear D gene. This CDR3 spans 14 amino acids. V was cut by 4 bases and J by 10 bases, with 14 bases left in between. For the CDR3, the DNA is TGTGCCAGCAGTTCACCCCGGGAACGATCACCCCTCCACTTT. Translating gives CASSSPRERSPLHF.

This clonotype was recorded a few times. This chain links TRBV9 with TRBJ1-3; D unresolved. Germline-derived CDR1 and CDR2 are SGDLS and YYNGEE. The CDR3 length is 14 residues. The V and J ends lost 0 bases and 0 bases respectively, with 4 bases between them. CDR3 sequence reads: CASSVVDSGNTIYF. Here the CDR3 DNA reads TGTGCCAGCAGCGTAGTAGACTCTGGAAACACCATATATTTT.

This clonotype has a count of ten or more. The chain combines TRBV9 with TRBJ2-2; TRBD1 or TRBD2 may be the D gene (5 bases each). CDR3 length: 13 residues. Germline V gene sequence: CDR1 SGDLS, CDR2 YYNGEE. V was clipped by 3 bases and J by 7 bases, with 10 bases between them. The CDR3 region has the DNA TGTGCCAGCAGCGAATGGGGGAACGGGGAGCTGTTTTTT. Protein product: CASSEWGNGELFF. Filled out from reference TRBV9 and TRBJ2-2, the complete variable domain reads DSGVTQTPKHLITATGQRVTLRCSPRSGDLSVYWYQQSLDQGLQFLIQYYNGEERAKGNILERFSAQQFPDLHSELNLSSLELGDSALYFCASSEWGNGELFFGEGSRLTVL.

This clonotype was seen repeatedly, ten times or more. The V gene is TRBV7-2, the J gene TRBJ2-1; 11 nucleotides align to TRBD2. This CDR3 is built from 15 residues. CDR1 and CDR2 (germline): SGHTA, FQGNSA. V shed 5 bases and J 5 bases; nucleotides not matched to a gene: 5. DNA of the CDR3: TGTGCCAGCAGCCTGCGACTAGCGGGAAACAATGAGCAGTTCTTC. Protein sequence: CASSLRLAGNNEQFF.

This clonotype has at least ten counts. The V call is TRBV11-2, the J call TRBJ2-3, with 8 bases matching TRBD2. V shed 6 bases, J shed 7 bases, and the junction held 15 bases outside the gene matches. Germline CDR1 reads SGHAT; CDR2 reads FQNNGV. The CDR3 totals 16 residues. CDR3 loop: CASRHIGGGGFYTQYF. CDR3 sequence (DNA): TGTGCCAGCAGGCATATAGGTGGCGGGGGGTTCTATACGCAGTATTTT.